This entry lists 21 T cell receptor beta chains sequenced from one sample in a study of blood T cell repertoires in COVID-19. Here immunoSEQ multiplex PCR was the method, and the copy in TCRdb shows in-frame clones only, minus some. Of 200,000 to 250,000 clones listed, roughly 85% are singletons. The specimen was peripheral blood. These receptors were collected from a man aged 18 to 30 with active or convalescent COVID-19.

The V call is TRBV11-2, the J call TRBJ1-1; D perhaps matches TRBD1 (5 bases). The germline V and J ends were trimmed by 0 bases and 1 base, with 9 bases remaining between them. Germline assignment: CDR1 SGHAT and CDR2 FQNNGV. CDR3 length: 15 residues. CDR3 sequence reads: CASSLEWTSNTEAFF. CDR3 nucleotide sequence: TGTGCCAGCAGCTTAGAATGGACATCGAACACTGAAGCTTTCTTT.

This chain connects TRBV9 to TRBJ2-2; tentative D call: TRBD1 (6 bases). The V gene lost 8 bases and the J gene lost 6 bases, with 14 bases spanning the gap. The CDR3 is made up of 13 amino acids. CDR1 is SGDLS and CDR2 is YYNGEE in the germline V gene. DNA for the CDR3: TGTGCCAGGTCTAGACAGGTCCCCGGGGAGCTGTTTTTT. Protein product: CARSRQVPGELFF.

This chain uses TRBV19 with TRBJ2-2, with 9 nucleotides matching TRBD2. J was trimmed by 7 bases and V by 8 bases; bases with no gene match: 8. The CDR3 sequence is 14 residues long. Germline V gene sequence: CDR1 LNHDA, CDR2 SQIVND (reference sequence). CDR3 amino acids: CASGAGGPNGELFF. In DNA form, the CDR3 reads TGTGCCAGTGGGGCGGGAGGGCCGAACGGGGAGCTGTTTTTT. Drawing the rest from reference TRBV19 and TRBJ2-2, the complete variable domain is DGGITQSPKYLFRKEGQNVTLSCEQNLNHDAMYWYRQDPGQGLRLIYYSQIVNDFQKGDIAEGYSVSREKKESFPLTVTSAQKNPTAFYLCASGAGGPNGELFFGEGSRLTVL.

V and J are TRBV7-3 and TRBJ2-1, with 9 bases that match TRBD2. The CDR3 consists of 16 residues. Germline loops: CDR1 SGHTA, CDR2 FQGTGA. V was pared by 5 bases and J by 5 bases, with 10 bases of the junction left unmatched. Written as DNA, the CDR3 is TGTGCCAGCAGCCCGCTAGCGGGACTTACTCACAATGAGCAGTTCTTC. Amino acid sequence: CASSPLAGLTHNEQFF.

This clone was seen just once. The chain combines TRBV19 with TRBJ2-1; a weak D match, TRBD1 (7 bases). V dropped 3 bases and J dropped 4 bases, with 13 bases sitting between them. CDR1 and CDR2 (germline): LNHDA, SQIVND (reference sequence). This CDR3 is built from 15 residues. CDR3 sequence: CASSIAAGGYNEQFF. CDR3 nucleotides: TGTGCCAGTAGTATCGCGGCAGGGGGGTACAATGAGCAGTTCTTC.

The chain combines TRBV9 with TRBJ2-1, with 8 positions matching TRBD2. J lost 4 bases, V lost 3 bases, and 15 bases had no gene match. Germline V gene lookup returns CDR1 SGDLS and CDR2 YYNGEE. CDR3 length: 18 residues. The CDR3 here is CASSGSVPASGFYNEQFF. CDR3 nucleotide sequence: TGTGCCAGCAGCGGATCTGTCCCGGCTAGCGGGTTTTACAATGAGCAGTTCTTC.

V usage is TRBV7-2 and J usage is TRBJ2-1; 8 nucleotides match TRBD2. V lost 1 base to trimming and J lost 9 bases; unmatched junction nucleotides: 8. The CDR3 contains 15 residues. Germline-derived CDR1 and CDR2 are SGHTA and FQGNSA. CDR3 loop: CASSLVHRGGSEQFF. CDR3 in DNA: TGTGCCAGCAGCTTAGTTCATCGGGGGGGCAGTGAGCAGTTCTTC.

This clone occurred once. The CDR3 nucleotides read TGCGCCAGCAGCTTGAGGGTTACAGGTCGCGCTTTCTTT. Protein sequence: CASSLRVTGRAFF. This chain uses TRBV5-1 with TRBJ1-1; D possibly corresponds to TRBD1 (5 bases). Germline V lookup: CDR1 SGHRS, CDR2 YFSETQ. Deletions cut 1 base from V and 11 bases from J, with 15 bases between. The CDR3 is 13 amino acids.

The chain combines TRBV2 with TRBJ2-7; the match to TRBD2 covers 11 bases. V lost 11 bases and J lost 0; bases outside the gene matches: 15. CDR3 length: 17 amino acids. In germline, CDR1 is SNHLY, CDR2 FYNNEI. CDR3 region: CASNGELAGVSSYEQYF. Written as DNA, the CDR3 is TGTGCCTCAAACGGGGAACTAGCGGGGGTTTCCTCCTACGAGCAGTACTTC.

This clone was recorded a few times. The chain carries TRBV18 and TRBJ1-3; D remains ambiguous. The germline gives CDR1 KGHSH, CDR2 LQKENI. The CDR3 runs 16 residues. V shed 2 bases and J shed 1 base, with 12 bases lying between them. This chain's CDR3 is CASSPSPGFSGNTIYF. The CDR3 nucleotides read TGTGCCAGCTCACCATCGCCAGGCTTTTCTGGAAACACCATATATTTT.

The chain employs TRBV2 and TRBJ1-4; D is possibly TRBD1 (5 bases). Germline V gene sequence: CDR1 SNHLY, CDR2 FYNNEI. This CDR3 has 13 residues. Trimming left V 2 bases short and J 10 bases short, with 11 bases between. The CDR3 spells CASSEIREGKLFF. The CDR3 DNA reads as TGTGCCAGCAGTGAAATCAGGGAGGGAAAACTGTTTTTT.

The chain uses TRBV6-5 and TRBJ2-3; a possible D gene is TRBD2 (7 bases). The V and J ends lost 2 bases and 2 bases respectively, with 11 bases between them. The length of the CDR3 is 15 residues. Germline V gives CDR1 MNHEY, CDR2 SVGAGI. CDR3 protein: CASSYRGATTDTQYF. The CDR3 DNA is TGTGCCAGCAGTTACCGGGGGGCGACCACAGATACGCAGTATTTT.

The genes are TRBV13 and TRBJ2-1, with 12 bases fitting TRBD2. The length of the CDR3 is 17 residues. Unmatched junction bases numbered 9, after V lost 0 bases and J lost 9 bases. The germline CDR1 and CDR2 sequences are PRHDT and FYEKMQ (reference sequence). CDR3 sequence: CASSLGLAGGPVGEQFF. CDR3 nucleotide sequence: TGTGCCAGCAGCTTAGGGCTAGCGGGGGGGCCCGTGGGTGAGCAGTTCTTC.

The chain is built from TRBV30 and TRBJ1-2; TRBD1 agrees at 7 bases. The CDR3 consists of 12 residues. The trim removed 1 base at V and 7 bases at J, leaving 3 bases unmatched. Looked up from germline, CDR1 is GTSNPN and CDR2 is SVGIG (reference sequence). Here the CDR3 DNA reads TGTGCCTGGAGTGACAGGGGCTTTGGCTACACCTTC. It yields the protein CAWSDRGFGYTF. Supplemented by reference TRBV30 and TRBJ1-2, the full variable domain reads SQTIHQWPATLVQPVGSPLSLECTVEGTSNPNLYWYRQAAGRGLQLLFYSVGIGQISSEVPQNLSASRPQDRQFILSSKKLLLSDSGFYLCAWSDRGFGYTFGSGTRLTVV.

The rearrangement joins TRBV10-3 to TRBJ2-7; 8 nucleotides agree with TRBD1. Germline loops: CDR1 ENHRY, CDR2 SYGVKD. The junction had 10 bases not matched to a gene; V was cut back by 3 bases and J by 6 bases. CDR3 length equals 15 residues. The CDR3 DNA follows: TGTGCCATCAGTGACCCCCAGACAGGGGTCGGCGAGCAGTACTTC. The encoded protein is CAISDPQTGVGEQYF.

The V and J genes are TRBV28 and TRBJ2-3; a weak D match, TRBD2 (6 bases). The CDR3 length is 17 residues. The V end was cut by 3 bases, the J end by 6 bases, with 22 bases between. CDR1 is MDHEN, CDR2 SYDVKM, per germline. DNA for the CDR3: TGTGCCAGCAGTTTGGTGGGAGGCCAGAGATCCGACGATACGCAGTATTTT. Amino acids: CASSLVGGQRSDDTQYF.

The chain joins TRBV28 to TRBJ2-7; D unclear. Deletions cut 4 bases from V and 2 bases from J, with 15 bases between. Germline V CDR1 and CDR2: MDHEN, SYDVKM. CDR3 length equals 15 residues. CDR3 coding DNA: TGTGCCAGCAGTTCCCTTACGGAGAACGCCTACGAGCAGTACTTC. This translates into CASSSLTENAYEQYF.

The rearrangement links TRBV7-3 to TRBJ1-1, with D possibly matching TRBD1 (6 bases). Germline-derived CDR1 and CDR2 are SGHTA and FQGTGA. With 1 base removed from V and 0 bases from J, the gap between germline ends came to 12 bases. CDR3 size: 16 residues. In DNA form, the CDR3 reads TGTGCCAGCAGCTTAATAGGCGGACAGATGAACACTGAAGCTTTCTTT. Translated, it gives CASSLIGGQMNTEAFF.

The CDR3 sequence: CASSPSERNTEAFF. CDR3 in DNA: TGTGCCAGCAGCCCGAGTGAGAGGAACACTGAAGCTTTCTTT. The genes are TRBV9 and TRBJ1-1; D is unresolved. Trimming shortened V by 4 bases and J by 1 base, and 11 bases separated the two germline ends. This CDR3 comprises 14 residues. Germline assignment: CDR1 SGDLS and CDR2 YYNGEE. The full variable domain, rest sourced from reference TRBV9 and TRBJ1-1, is DSGVTQTPKHLITATGQRVTLRCSPRSGDLSVYWYQQSLDQGLQFLIQYYNGEERAKGNILERFSAQQFPDLHSELNLSSLELGDSALYFCASSPSERNTEAFFGQGTRLTVV.

The table lists this clone with a few counts. V and J are TRBV18 and TRBJ2-7; 8 bases are shared with TRBD2. Looked up from germline, CDR1 is KGHSH and CDR2 is LQKENI. Losses at the gene ends were 0 bases for V and 4 bases for J; bases not matched to a gene: 2. The CDR3 totals 14 residues. The DNA of the CDR3 is TGTGCCAGCTCACCACCTAGCGGGATGTACGAGCAGTACTTC. It encodes CASSPPSGMYEQYF.

The rearrangement uses TRBV3-1 (or the pseudogene TRBV3-2) and TRBJ1-5; a possible D gene is TRBD1 (6 bases). V lost 0 bases and J 6 bases, leaving 9 bases between the germline ends. Germline V gene sequence: CDR1 LGHDT, CDR2 YNNKEL (reference sequence). The CDR3 is 14 amino acids. This chain's CDR3 is CASSQDRGSQPQHF. CDR3 nucleotide sequence: TGTGCCAGCAGCCAAGATAGGGGGAGTCAGCCCCAGCATTTT.